One sample yielded the 20 T cell receptor beta chains listed below, sequenced in a study of T cells in Graves' hyperthyroidism and ophthalmopathy. Researchers took RNA transcripts and amplified the TCR beta CDR3 regions from them. The HTBI primer set served for first-round RT-PCR of the TCR CDR3. TCRdb passed the multiplex PCR reads through MiXCR, listing each CDR3 protein once. The sample records around 600,000 distinct CDR3 sequences, roughly 15% being singletons. The specimen sequenced was blood. The receptors here all came from a woman aged 45-60 years with Graves' ophthalmopathy.

This clonotype occurred many times. The chain is built from TRBV18 and TRBJ2-3; D not resolved. Germline V gene lookup returns CDR1 KGHSH and CDR2 LQKENI. The CDR3 extends over 13 amino acids. V was shortened by 2 bases and J by 8 bases, with 11 bases between the two germline ends. The CDR3 spells CASSPLHPGTQYF. CDR3 sequence (DNA): TGTGCCAGCTCACCATTACATCCGGGTACGCAGTATTTT.

V gene TRBV12-5 combines with J gene TRBJ2-1; perhaps D is TRBD1 or TRBD2 (5 bases each). CDR1 is LGHNT and CDR2 is FRNRAP in the germline V gene. The V gene lost 7 bases and the J gene lost 7 bases, with 14 bases spanning the gap. CDR3 size: 13 residues. CDR3 nucleotides: TGTGCTAGTGCCACGGGGCGGTTTAATGAGCAGTTCTTC. Translated, it gives CASATGRFNEQFF.

This clonotype was seen many times. The chain has TRBV28 and TRBJ2-3, with 7 bases that match TRBD2. The ends lost 10 bases at V and 3 bases at J; junction bases unmatched: 7. The germline V gene encodes CDR1 MDHEN and CDR2 SYDVKM. This CDR3 has 13 amino acids. The CDR3 loop is CANALGGTDTQYF. CDR3 DNA sequence: TGTGCCAACGCCCTGGGGGGGACAGATACGCAGTATTTT.

The chain recombines TRBV29-1 with TRBJ2-1; 10 bases are shared with TRBD2. This CDR3 comprises 16 residues. Unmatched junction bases numbered 15, after V lost 4 bases and J lost 9 bases. Germline V lookup: CDR1 SQVTM, CDR2 ANQGSEA. The CDR3 reads CSVVGISGRARREQFF. The CDR3 nucleotides read TGCAGCGTTGTGGGAATCAGCGGGAGGGCTCGTCGTGAGCAGTTCTTC.

This clonotype was recorded a few times. The chain combines TRBV20-1 with TRBJ2-4, with D unclear. In germline, CDR1 is DFQATT, CDR2 SNEGSKA (reference sequence). V was pared by 3 bases and J by 2 bases, with 8 bases between. The CDR3 totals 13 residues. CDR3 coding DNA: TGCAGTGCTAGGCGGCAGCCCAAAAACATTCAGTACTTC. Translation gives CSARRQPKNIQYF.

Many counts were recorded for this clonotype. The chain combines TRBV18 with TRBJ2-3, with 12 bases lining up with TRBD2. Germline V gene data show CDR1 as KGHSH and CDR2 as LQKENI. Losses at the gene ends were 3 bases for V and 2 bases for J; bases not matched to a gene: 3. This CDR3 is built from 16 residues. The CDR3 DNA follows: TGTGCCAGCTCACCGAGGACTAGCGGGACCACAGATACGCAGTATTTT. This translates into CASSPRTSGTTDTQYF.

The J gene is TRBJ2-3, the V gene TRBV4-1; D gene ambiguous. V was pared by 2 bases and J by 2 bases, with 11 bases between. The germline CDR1 and CDR2 sequences are MGHRA and YSYEKL. This CDR3 is 15 amino acids long. The CDR3 DNA reads as TGCGCCAGCAGCCAAAAGCAAGGTCCCACAGATACGCAGTATTTT. This codes for CASSQKQGPTDTQYF.

This clonotype was found a few times. V is TRBV6-1 and J is TRBJ2-7; the match to TRBD1 covers 9 bases. The CDR3 contains 16 residues. Per the germline V gene, CDR1 is MNHNS and CDR2 is SASEGT. Unmatched junction bases numbered 9, after V lost 6 bases and J lost 0 bases. CDR3 bases: TGTGCCAGCAGAACCGGGACAGGGTATCGCTCCTACGAGCAGTACTTC. Protein sequence: CASRTGTGYRSYEQYF.

Ten or more counts support this clonotype. The chain couples TRBV7-3 to TRBJ2-3; 11 nucleotides match TRBD2. Germline V CDR1 and CDR2: SGHTA, FQGTGA. With 5 bases clipped from V and 4 bases from J, the junction kept 8 bases outside the gene matches. The CDR3 is 16 residues long. The CDR3 here is CASSASSGRTSDTQYF. The DNA for the CDR3 is TGTGCCAGCAGCGCGTCTAGCGGGAGGACGTCAGATACGCAGTATTTT.

The chain recombines TRBV2 with TRBJ2-2; TRBD2 aligns across 7 bases. The CDR3 extends over 16 amino acids. Germline V gene data show CDR1 as SNHLY and CDR2 as FYNNEI. J lost 3 bases, V lost 7 bases, and 11 bases had no gene match. CDR3 sequence reads: CASKFLGTTDTGELFF. The CDR3 nucleotides read TGTGCCAGCAAGTTCTTGGGGACTACTGACACCGGGGAGCTGTTTTTT.

This clonotype was recorded a few times. This chain uses TRBV20-1 with TRBJ2-7; 11 bases map to TRBD2. Looked up from germline, CDR1 is DFQATT and CDR2 is SNEGSKA (reference sequence). The V segment lost 2 bases and the J segment 4 bases; nucleotides outside the gene matches: 10. This CDR3 has 16 amino acids. The CDR3 DNA follows: TGCAGTGCTAGAAATAGCGGGAGGGCCCTCCTTTACGAGCAGTACTTC. It encodes CSARNSGRALLYEQYF.

This clonotype was seen many times. The chain carries TRBV5-1 and TRBJ2-7, with 9 bases lining up with TRBD2. Germline CDR1 reads SGHRS; CDR2 reads YFSETQ. The CDR3 consists of 15 residues. The V segment lost 0 bases and the J segment 7 bases; nucleotides outside the gene matches: 8. CDR3 region: CASSLEGGRAEEQYF. The CDR3 DNA sequence: TGCGCCAGCAGCTTGGAAGGCGGGAGGGCCGAAGAGCAGTACTTC.

This clonotype was picked up many times. This sequence joins TRBV18 and TRBJ1-5; 7 bases align to TRBD1. The germline gives CDR1 KGHSH, CDR2 LQKENI. The CDR3 length is 16 residues. J was trimmed by 2 bases and V by 4 bases; bases with no gene match: 8. CDR3 region: CASSQQGGLGNQPQHF. The CDR3, as DNA: TGTGCCAGCTCACAGCAAGGGGGCCTGGGCAATCAGCCCCAGCATTTT.

This chain connects TRBV9 to TRBJ2-2; TRBD1 matches at 8 bases. The CDR3 runs 17 residues. The ends lost 4 bases at V and 4 bases at J; junction bases unmatched: 12. Germline values: CDR1 SGDLS, CDR2 YYNGEE. CDR3 bases: TGTGCCAGCAGCTATGGAATAAGGACAGGGTTCACCGGGGAGCTGTTTTTT. Its translation: CASSYGIRTGFTGELFF.

The J gene is TRBJ1-1, the V gene TRBV7-2; D remains ambiguous. CDR3 length equals 14 residues. Germline values: CDR1 SGHTA, CDR2 FQGNSA. V shed 5 bases and J shed 10 bases, with 20 bases lying between them. CDR3 loop: CASSPETLREGAFF. The CDR3 DNA is TGTGCCAGCAGCCCGGAGACATTAAGGGAGGGAGCTTTCTTT.

At least ten counts were recorded for this clonotype. The chain couples TRBV5-1 to TRBJ2-1; TRBD2 matches 8 bases. Germline CDR1 is SGHRS and CDR2 is YFSETQ. CDR3 length: 15 amino acids. Unmatched junction bases numbered 7, after V lost 0 bases and J lost 8 bases. The CDR3 DNA sequence: TGCGCCAGCAGCTTGGCCGAGCGGGAGTCCGATGAGCAGTTCTTC. This codes for CASSLAERESDEQFF.

This clonotype was seen many times. V gene TRBV30 combines with J gene TRBJ1-2, with 11 bases identical to TRBD1. The ends lost 5 bases at V and 3 bases at J; junction bases unmatched: 8. The CDR3 totals 15 residues. Germline assignment: CDR1 GTSNPN and CDR2 SVGIG (reference sequence). CDR3 DNA: TGTGCCTGGGGGGGGGGGACAGGGGGATACTATGGCTACACCTTC. Its protein product is CAWGGGTGGYYGYTF.

This clonotype was detected a few times. The V gene is TRBV27, the J gene TRBJ2-5; 7 nucleotides align to TRBD1. Germline V gives CDR1 MNHEY, CDR2 SMNVEV (reference sequence). The CDR3 spans 14 residues. Unmatched junction bases numbered 6, after V lost 6 bases and J lost 2 bases. CDR3: CASSFTGVQETQYF. The CDR3 DNA follows: TGTGCCAGCAGCTTTACAGGGGTGCAAGAGACCCAGTACTTC.

V and J are TRBV29-1 and TRBJ2-5, with D tentatively TRBD1 (6 bases). The CDR3 has 12 amino acids. Germline V gene data show CDR1 as SQVTM and CDR2 as ANQGSEA. Deletions cut 7 bases from V and 5 bases from J, with 14 bases between. The CDR3 sequence is CSGQGFLETQYF. The DNA for the CDR3 is TGCAGCGGCCAGGGGTTTCTGGAGACCCAGTACTTC.

This clonotype was seen a handful of times. J is TRBJ1-5 and V is TRBV19; no reliable D call. The CDR3 runs to 14 residues. V lost 10 bases to trimming and J lost 1 base, with 14 bases between them. Germline CDR1 LNHDA, CDR2 SQIVND (reference sequence). CDR3 region: CATKIGSSNQPQHF. CDR3 sequence (DNA): TGTGCCACCAAGATAGGGTCCAGCAATCAGCCCCAGCATTTT.